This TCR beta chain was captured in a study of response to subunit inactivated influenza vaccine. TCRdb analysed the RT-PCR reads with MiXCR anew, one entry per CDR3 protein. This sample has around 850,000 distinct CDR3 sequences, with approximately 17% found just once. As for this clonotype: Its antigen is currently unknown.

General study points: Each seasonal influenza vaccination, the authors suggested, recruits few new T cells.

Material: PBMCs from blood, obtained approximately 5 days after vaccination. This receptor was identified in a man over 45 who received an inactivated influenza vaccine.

CDR3 in DNA: TGTGCCATCAGTGGGGTACGACGGGAGGGGAACACCGGGGAGCTGTTTTTT. Encoded protein: CAISGVRREGNTGELFF. The genes are TRBV10-3 and TRBJ2-2, with 8 bases that match TRBD2. Germline assignment: CDR1 ENHRY and CDR2 SYGVKD. This CDR3 spans 17 amino acids. The trim removed 4 bases at V and 1 base at J, leaving 8 bases unmatched.